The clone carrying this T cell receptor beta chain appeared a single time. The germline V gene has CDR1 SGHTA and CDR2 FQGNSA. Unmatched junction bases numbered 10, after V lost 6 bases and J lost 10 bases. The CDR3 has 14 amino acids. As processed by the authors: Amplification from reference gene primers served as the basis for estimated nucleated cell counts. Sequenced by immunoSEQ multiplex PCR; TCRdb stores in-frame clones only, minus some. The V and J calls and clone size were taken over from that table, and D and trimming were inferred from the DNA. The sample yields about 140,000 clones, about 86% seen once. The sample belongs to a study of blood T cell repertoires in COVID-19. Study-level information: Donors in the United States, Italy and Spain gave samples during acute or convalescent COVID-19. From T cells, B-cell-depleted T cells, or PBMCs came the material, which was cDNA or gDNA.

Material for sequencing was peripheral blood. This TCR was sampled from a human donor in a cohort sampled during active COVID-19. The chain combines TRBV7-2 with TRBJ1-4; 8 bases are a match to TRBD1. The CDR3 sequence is CASRQGPDRGKLFF. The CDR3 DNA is TGTGCCAGCAGGCAAGGGCCCGACAGGGGAAAACTGTTTTTT.